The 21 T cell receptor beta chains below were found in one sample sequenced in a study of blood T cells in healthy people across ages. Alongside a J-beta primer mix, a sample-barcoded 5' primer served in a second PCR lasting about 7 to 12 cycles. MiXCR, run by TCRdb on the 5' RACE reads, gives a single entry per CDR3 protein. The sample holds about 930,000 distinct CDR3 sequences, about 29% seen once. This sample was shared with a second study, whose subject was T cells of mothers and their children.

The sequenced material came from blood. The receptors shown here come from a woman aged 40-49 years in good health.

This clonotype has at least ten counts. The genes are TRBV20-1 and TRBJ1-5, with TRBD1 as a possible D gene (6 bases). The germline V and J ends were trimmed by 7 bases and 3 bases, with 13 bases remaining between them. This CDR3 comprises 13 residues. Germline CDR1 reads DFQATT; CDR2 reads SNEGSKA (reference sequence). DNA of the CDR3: TGCAGTGTTCGACAGGCGAACAATCAGCCCCAGCATTTT. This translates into CSVRQANNQPQHF.

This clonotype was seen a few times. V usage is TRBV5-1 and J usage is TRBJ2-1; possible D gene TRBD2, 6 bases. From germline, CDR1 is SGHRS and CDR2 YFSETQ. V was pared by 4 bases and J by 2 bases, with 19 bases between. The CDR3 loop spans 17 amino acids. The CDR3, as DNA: TGCGCCAGCAGCCCGTCCCGGCCGGAGGGCACCTACAATGAGCAGTTCTTC. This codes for CASSPSRPEGTYNEQFF.

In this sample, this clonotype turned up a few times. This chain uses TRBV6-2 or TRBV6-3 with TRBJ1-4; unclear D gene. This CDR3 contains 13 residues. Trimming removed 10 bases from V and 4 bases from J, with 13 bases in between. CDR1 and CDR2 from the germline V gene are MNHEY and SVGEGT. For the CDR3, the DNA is TGTGCCATCTCAAGAGGGATTAATGAAAAACTGTTTTTT. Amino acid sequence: CAISRGINEKLFF.

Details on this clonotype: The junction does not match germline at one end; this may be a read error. The CDR3 DNA is TGCGCCAGCAGCCTCGACGTTGTCGCCTACGAGCGGGACTTC. Translated: CASSLDVVAYERDF. The chain recombines TRBV5-1 with TRBJ2-5; weak D call: TRBD2 (6 bases). Germline V gene lookup returns CDR1 SGHRS and CDR2 YFSETQ. The CDR3 is 14 amino acids. The full variable domain, completed using reference TRBV5-1 and TRBJ2-5, is KAGVTQTPRYLIKTRGQQVTLSCSPISGHRSVSWYQQTPGQGLQFLFEYFSETQRNKGNFPGRFSGRQFSNSRSEMNVSTLELGDSALYLCASSLDVVAYERDFGPGTRLLVL.

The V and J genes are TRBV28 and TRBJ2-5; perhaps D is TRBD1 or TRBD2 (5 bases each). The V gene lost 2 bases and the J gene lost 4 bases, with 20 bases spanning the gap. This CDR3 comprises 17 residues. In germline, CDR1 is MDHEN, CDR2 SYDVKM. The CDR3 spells CASSLNAPVGASETQYF. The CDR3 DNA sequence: TGTGCCAGCAGTTTAAACGCGCCTGTCGGGGCATCAGAGACCCAGTACTTC.

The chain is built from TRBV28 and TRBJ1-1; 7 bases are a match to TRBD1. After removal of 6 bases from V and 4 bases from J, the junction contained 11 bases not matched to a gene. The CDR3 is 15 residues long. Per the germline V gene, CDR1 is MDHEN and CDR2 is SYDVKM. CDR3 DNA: TGTGCCAGCAGCCCCCCCCCAGGGGGTAGCACTGAAGCTTTCTTT. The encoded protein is CASSPPPGGSTEAFF.

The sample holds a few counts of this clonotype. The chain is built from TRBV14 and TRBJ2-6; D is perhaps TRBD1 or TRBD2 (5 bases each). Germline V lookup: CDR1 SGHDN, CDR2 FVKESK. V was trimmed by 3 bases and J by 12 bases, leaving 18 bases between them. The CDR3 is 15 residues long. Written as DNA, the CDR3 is TGTGCCAGCAGCCACCAGGGAATCAGCCGGGGCGTCCTGACTTTC. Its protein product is CASSHQGISRGVLTF.

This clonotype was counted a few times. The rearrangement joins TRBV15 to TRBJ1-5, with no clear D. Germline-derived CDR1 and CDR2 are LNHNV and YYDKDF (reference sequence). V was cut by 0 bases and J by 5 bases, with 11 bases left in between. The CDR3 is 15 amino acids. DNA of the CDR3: TGTGCCACCAGCAGAGATCAAGGGCCCTATCAGCCCCAGCATTTT. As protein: CATSRDQGPYQPQHF.

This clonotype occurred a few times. The CDR3 is CASSQVGTWLQEKLFF. CDR3 DNA: TGTGCCAGCAGCCAAGTTGGGACATGGTTACAAGAAAAACTGTTTTTT. The genes are TRBV14 and TRBJ1-4; possible D gene TRBD1, 6 bases. The CDR3 extends over 16 amino acids. Germline CDR1 reads SGHDN; CDR2 reads FVKESK. The V end was cut by 1 base, the J end by 8 bases, with 17 bases between.

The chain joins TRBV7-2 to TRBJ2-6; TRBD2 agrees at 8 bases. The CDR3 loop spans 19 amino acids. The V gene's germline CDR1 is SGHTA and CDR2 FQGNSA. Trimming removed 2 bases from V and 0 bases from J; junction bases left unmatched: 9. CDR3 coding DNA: TGTGCCAGCAGCTTACGTGCCAGCGGGGGAGTCTCTGGGGCCAACGTCCTGACTTTC. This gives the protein CASSLRASGGVSGANVLTF.

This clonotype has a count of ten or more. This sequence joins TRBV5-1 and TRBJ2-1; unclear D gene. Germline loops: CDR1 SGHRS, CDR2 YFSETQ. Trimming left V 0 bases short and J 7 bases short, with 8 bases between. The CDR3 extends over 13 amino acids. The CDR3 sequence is CASSLVSMNEQFF. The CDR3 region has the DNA TGCGCCAGCAGCTTGGTGTCTATGAATGAGCAGTTCTTC.

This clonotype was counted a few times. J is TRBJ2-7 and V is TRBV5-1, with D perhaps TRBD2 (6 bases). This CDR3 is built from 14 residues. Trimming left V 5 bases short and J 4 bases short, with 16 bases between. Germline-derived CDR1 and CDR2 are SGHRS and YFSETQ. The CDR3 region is CASRVAVGLYEQYF. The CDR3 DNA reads TGCGCCAGCAGGGTAGCGGTCGGCCTATACGAGCAGTACTTC.

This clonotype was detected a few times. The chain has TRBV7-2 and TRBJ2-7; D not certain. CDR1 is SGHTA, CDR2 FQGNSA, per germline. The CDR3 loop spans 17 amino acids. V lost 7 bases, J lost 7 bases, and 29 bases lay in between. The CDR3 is CASNLIVTGPQSREQYF. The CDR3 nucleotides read TGTGCCAGCAACTTGATCGTAACCGGTCCACAGTCTCGGGAGCAGTACTTC.

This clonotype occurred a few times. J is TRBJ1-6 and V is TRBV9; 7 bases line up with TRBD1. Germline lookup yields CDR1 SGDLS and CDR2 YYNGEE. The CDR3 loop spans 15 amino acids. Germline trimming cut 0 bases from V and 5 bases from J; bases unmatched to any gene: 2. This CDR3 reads CASSVVDRDNSPLHF. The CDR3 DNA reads TGTGCCAGCAGCGTAGTTGACAGGGATAATTCACCCCTCCACTTT.

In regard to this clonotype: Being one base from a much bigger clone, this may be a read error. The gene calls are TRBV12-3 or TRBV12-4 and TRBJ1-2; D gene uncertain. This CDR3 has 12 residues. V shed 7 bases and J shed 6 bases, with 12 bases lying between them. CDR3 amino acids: CASTSSKNGYTF. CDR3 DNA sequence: TGTGCCAGCACCTCAAGCAAAAATGGCTACACCTTC.

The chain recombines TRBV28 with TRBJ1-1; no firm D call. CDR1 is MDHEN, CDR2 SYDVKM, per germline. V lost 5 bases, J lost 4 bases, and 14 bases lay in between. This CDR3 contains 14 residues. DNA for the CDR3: TGTGCCAGCAGTCCCGGACGACGAGGCACTGAAGCTTTCTTT. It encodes CASSPGRRGTEAFF.

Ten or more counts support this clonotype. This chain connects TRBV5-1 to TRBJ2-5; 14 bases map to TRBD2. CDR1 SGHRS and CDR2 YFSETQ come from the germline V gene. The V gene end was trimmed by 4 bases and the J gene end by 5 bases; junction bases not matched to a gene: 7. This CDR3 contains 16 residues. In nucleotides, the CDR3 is TGCGCCAGCAGCCCGGGGACTAGCGGGGGTATCGAGACCCAGTACTTC. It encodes CASSPGTSGGIETQYF.

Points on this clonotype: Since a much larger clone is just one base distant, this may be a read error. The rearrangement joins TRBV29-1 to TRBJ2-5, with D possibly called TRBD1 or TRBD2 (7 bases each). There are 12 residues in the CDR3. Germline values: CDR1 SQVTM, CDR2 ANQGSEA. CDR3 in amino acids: CSSGGGTETRYF. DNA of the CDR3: TGCAGCTCTGGGGGAGGGACAGAGACCCGGTACTTC. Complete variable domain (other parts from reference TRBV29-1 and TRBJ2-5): SAVISQKPSRDICQRGTSLTIQCQVDSQVTMMFWYRQQPGQSLTLIATANQGSEATYESGFVIDKFPISRPNLTFSTLTVSNMSPEDSSIYLCSSGGGTETRYFGPGTRLLVL.

Written as DNA, the CDR3 is TGTGCCAGCAGTTTATGGCCCCAGGGCAATCAGCCCCAGCATTTT. The encoded protein is CASSLWPQGNQPQHF. The genes are TRBV28 and TRBJ1-5; no clear D. Germline values: CDR1 MDHEN, CDR2 SYDVKM. V dropped 0 bases and J dropped 2 bases, with 8 bases sitting between them. This CDR3 region has 15 residues.

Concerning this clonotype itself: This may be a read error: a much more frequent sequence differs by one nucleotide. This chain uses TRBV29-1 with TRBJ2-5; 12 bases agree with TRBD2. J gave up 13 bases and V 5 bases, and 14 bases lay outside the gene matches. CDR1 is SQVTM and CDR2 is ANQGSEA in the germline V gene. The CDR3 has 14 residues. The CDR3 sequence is CSVSTSGGEYERYF. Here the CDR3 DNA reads TGCAGCGTTTCGACTAGCGGGGGAGAATACGAGCGGTACTTC.

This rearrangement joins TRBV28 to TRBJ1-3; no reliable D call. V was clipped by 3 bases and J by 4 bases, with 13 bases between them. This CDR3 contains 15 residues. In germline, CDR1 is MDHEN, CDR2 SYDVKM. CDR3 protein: CASSFSRSRGNTIYF. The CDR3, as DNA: TGTGCCAGCAGTTTTAGCCGATCGAGGGGAAACACCATATATTTT. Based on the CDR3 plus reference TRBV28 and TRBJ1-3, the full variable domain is DVKVTQSSRYLVKRTGEKVFLECVQDMDHENMFWYRQDPGLGLRLIYFSYDVKMKEKGDIPEGYSVSREKKERFSLILESASTNQTSMYLCASSFSRSRGNTIYFGEGSWLTVV.